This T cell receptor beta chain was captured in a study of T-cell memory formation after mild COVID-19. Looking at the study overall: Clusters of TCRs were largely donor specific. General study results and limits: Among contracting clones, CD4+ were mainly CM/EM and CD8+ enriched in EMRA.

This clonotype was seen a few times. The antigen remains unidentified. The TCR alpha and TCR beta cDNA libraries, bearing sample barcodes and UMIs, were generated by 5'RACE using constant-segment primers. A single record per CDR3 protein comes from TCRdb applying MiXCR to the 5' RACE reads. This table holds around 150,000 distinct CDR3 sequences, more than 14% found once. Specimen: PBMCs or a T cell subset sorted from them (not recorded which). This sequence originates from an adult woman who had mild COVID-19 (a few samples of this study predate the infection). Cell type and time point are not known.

The CDR3 loop is CASRRQGARETQYF. The CDR3 nucleotides are TGTGCCAGCCGCCGCCAGGGGGCACGGGAGACCCAGTACTTC. The chain couples TRBV2 to TRBJ2-5, with 8 bases aligning to TRBD1. In germline, CDR1 is SNHLY, CDR2 FYNNEI. J lost 5 bases, V lost 8 bases, and 10 bases had no gene match. This CDR3 spans 14 amino acids. Using reference TRBV2 and TRBJ2-5 for the parts outside the CDR3, the full variable domain is EPEVTQTPSHQVTQMGQEVILRCVPISNHLYFYWYRQILGQKVEFLVSFYNNEISEKSEIFDDQFSVERPDGSNFTLKIRSTKLEDSAMYFCASRRQGARETQYFGPGTRLLVL.